A selection of T cell receptor beta chains follows, all from one sample in a study of shared clonotypes between healthy human individuals. Using immunoSEQ multiplex PCR, the repertoire was profiled, and TCRdb retains in-frame clones only, with some absent. The table has about 1.1 million clones, 70% to 80% seen once. The sequencing input was memory CD4+ T cells from PBMCs. All receptors come from a man aged 18 to 30 in good health. Some clones in this sample may be carry-over from other donors' samples. Both conserved end residues are trimmed from each CDR3. Clone size is not always given. Where it is, it says once, few, many or a class for expanded clones.

cdr3_length clone_size j_call v_call cdr3_aa
13 few TRBJ1-5 TRBV6-5 ASSYTGGSNQPQH
12 . TRBJ1-1 TRBV5-4 ARCRGALNTEAF
11 few TRBJ1-5 TRBV28 ASMFGGNQPQH
11 . TRBJ1-1 TRBV19 ASSPRTANEAF
13 . TRBJ2-1 TRBV5-1 ASSRGLADYNEQF
12 . TRBJ2-1 TRBV11-1 ASSLAGFYNEQF
14 . TRBJ1-2 TRBV28 ASRANRQGPNGGYT
11 . TRBJ2-7 TRBV5-4 ASSLGDSREQY
13 . TRBJ2-7 TRBV29-1 SVVPQTSGSYEQY
12 . TRBJ1-2 TRBV5-6 ASSLGGRMSGYT
12 . TRBJ2-3 TRBV5-4 ASSLGGTTDTQY
10 . TRBJ1-2 TRBV30 ASSPANYGYT
11 . TRBJ1-1 TRBV7-9 ASSFKVNTEAF
14 many TRBJ2-1 TRBV4-1 ASSQPARDIKQAQF
11 . TRBJ1-2 TRBV28 ASRPGVNYGYT
13 . TRBJ2-2 TRBV19 ASSISGTNTGELF
13 few TRBJ2-7 TRBV28 ASSPVIRGPYEQY
11 once TRBJ2-2 TRBV7-2 ASGRVLAGELF
14 . TRBJ2-1 TRBV27 ASSSPGTSGRNEQF
12 . TRBJ2-4 TRBV15 ATSGAGGKDIQY
13 many TRBJ2-7 TRBV15 ATSRDSRSSYEQY
14 . TRBJ1-1 TRBV7-2 ASSAEGGGYRTEAF
12 . TRBJ2-3 TRBV7-3 ASSLSRDSDTQY
11 . . TRBV6-1 ASSLANRETQY
10 . TRBJ2-5 TRBV30 AWSVQGTTQY
12 . TRBJ2-4 TRBV10-3 ATKTSGSQNIQY